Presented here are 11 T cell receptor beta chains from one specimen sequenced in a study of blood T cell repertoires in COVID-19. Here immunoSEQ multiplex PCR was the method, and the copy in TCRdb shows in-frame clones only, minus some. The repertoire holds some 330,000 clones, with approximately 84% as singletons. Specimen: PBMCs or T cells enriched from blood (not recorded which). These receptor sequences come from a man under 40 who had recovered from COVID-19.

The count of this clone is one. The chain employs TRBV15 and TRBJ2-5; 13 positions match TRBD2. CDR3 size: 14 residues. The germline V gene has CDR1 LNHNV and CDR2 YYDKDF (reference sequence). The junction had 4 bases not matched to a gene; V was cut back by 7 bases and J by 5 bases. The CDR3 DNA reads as TGTGCCACCAAGGGACTAGCGGGACCCGAGACCCAGTACTTC. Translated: CATKGLAGPETQYF.

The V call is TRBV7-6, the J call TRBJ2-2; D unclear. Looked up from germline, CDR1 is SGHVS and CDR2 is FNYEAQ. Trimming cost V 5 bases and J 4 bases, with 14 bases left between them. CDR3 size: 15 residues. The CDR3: CASSPEVSSTGELFF. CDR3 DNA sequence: TGTGCCAGCAGCCCTGAGGTGTCCAGCACCGGGGAGCTGTTTTTT. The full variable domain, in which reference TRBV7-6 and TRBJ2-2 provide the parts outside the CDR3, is GAGVSQSPRYKVTKRGQDVALRCDPISGHVSLYWYRQALGQGPEFLTYFNYEAQQDKSGLPNDRFSAERPEGSISTLTIQRTEQRDSAMYRCASSPEVSSTGELFFGEGSRLTVL.

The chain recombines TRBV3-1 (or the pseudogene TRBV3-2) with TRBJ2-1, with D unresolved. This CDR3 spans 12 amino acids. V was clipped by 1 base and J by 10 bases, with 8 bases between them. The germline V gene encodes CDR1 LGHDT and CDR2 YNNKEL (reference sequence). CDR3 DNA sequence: TGTGCCAGCAGCCAAGTACTTTACGAGCAGTTCTTC. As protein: CASSQVLYEQFF.

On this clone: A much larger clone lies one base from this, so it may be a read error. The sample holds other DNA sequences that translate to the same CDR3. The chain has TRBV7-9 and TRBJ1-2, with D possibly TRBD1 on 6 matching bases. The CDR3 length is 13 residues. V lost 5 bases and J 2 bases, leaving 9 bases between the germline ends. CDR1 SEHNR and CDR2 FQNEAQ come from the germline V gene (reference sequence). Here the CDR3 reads CASSHGQNYGYTF. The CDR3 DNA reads TGTGCCAGCAGCCATGGACAGAACTATGGCTACACCTTC.

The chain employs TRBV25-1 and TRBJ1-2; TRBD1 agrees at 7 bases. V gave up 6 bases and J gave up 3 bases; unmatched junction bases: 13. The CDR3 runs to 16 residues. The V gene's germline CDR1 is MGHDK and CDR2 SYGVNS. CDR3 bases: TGTGCCAGCAGCCGACCCGGGACAGTGGGGTACTATGGCTACACCTTC. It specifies CASSRPGTVGYYGYTF.

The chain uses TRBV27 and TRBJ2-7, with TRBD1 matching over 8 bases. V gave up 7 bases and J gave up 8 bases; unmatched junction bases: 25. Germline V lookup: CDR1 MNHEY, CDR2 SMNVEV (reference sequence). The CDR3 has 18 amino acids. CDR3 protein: CASTFRDRFRVGPSQQYF. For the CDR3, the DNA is TGTGCCAGCACCTTCCGGGACAGGTTTCGAGTCGGGCCAAGTCAGCAGTACTTC.

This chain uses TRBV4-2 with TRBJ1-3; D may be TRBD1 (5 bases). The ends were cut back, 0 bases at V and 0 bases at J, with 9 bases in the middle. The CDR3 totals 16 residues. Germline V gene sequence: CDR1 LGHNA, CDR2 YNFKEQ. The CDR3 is CASSQDGRGSGNTIYF. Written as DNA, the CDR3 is TGTGCCAGCAGCCAAGATGGAAGGGGCTCTGGAAACACCATATATTTT.

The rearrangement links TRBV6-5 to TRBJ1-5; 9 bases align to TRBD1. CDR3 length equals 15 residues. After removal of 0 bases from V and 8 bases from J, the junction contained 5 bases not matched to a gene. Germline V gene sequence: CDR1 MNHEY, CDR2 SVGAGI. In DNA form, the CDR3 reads TGTGCCAGCAGTTACTCGGGACAGGGAATCGAGCCCCAGCATTTT. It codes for CASSYSGQGIEPQHF.

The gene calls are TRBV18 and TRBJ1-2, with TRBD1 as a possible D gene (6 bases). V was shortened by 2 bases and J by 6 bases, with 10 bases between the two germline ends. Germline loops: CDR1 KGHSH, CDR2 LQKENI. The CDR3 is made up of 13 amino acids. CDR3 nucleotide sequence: TGTGCCAGCTCACCAAACAGGGTTCATGGCTACACCTTC. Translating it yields CASSPNRVHGYTF.

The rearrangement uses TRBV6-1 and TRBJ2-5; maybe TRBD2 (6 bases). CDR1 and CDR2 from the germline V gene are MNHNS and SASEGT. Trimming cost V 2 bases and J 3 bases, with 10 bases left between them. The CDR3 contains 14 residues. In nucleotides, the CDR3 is TGTGCCAGCAGTGAATGGGGGGAGGAAGAGACCCAGTACTTC. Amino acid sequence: CASSEWGEEETQYF.

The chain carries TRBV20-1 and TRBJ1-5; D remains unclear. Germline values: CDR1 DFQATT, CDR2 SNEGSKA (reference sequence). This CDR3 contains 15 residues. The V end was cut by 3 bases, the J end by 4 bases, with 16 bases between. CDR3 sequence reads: CSASRGVMGNQPQHF. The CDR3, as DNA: TGCAGTGCTAGTCGCGGGGTCATGGGGAATCAGCCCCAGCATTTT.